The rows below give T cell receptor beta chains drawn from one sample of a study of cytomegalovirus exposure and HLA in healthy donors. Clones were sequenced by immunoSEQ multiplex PCR, and TCRdb holds only the in-frame ones, with some missing. The top ten hold about 3.4% of the sample, which has fewer than 150,000 clones, roughly four fifths seen once. Sample: PBMCs. The source of these receptors is a man aged 25 to 40 in good health and CMV-seronegative. CDR3s include the opening cysteine and the closing phenylalanine or tryptophan. The D gene is left open where the match is weak. Only part of the rows carry a size: once, few, many, or a class if the clone is expanded.

D: TRBD1; J: TRBJ2-7; V: TRBV6-5; size: .; CDR3: CASSYSYRGAPYEQYF; DNA: TGTGCCAGCAGTTACTCGTACAGGGGGGCCCCCTACGAGCAGTACTTC
D: TRBD1; J: TRBJ2-1; V: TRBV30; size: .; CDR3: CAWSHGQGALFLLGEQFF; DNA: TGTGCCTGGAGTCACGGACAGGGGGCTTTGTTTCTGCTAGGCGAGCAGTTCTTC
D: .; J: TRBJ2-7; V: TRBV6-6; size: .; CDR3: CASRGVTDRYEQYF; DNA: TGTGCCAGCAGGGGAGTCACAGATCGCTACGAGCAGTACTTC
D: TRBD1; J: TRBJ1-5; V: TRBV27; size: .; CDR3: CASSLSRTGQPQHF; DNA: TGTGCCAGCAGTTTATCCCGGACAGGTCAGCCCCAGCATTTT
D: TRBD1; J: TRBJ1-4; V: TRBV5-7; size: .; CDR3: CASSFKGQGEREKLFF; DNA: TGTGCCAGCAGCTTCAAAGGACAGGGAGAGAGGGAAAAACTGTTTTTT
D: .; J: TRBJ2-7; V: TRBV19; size: .; CDR3: CARYRVSSYEQYF; DNA: TGTGCCAGATACAGGGTAAGCTCCTACGAGCAGTACTTC
D: .; J: TRBJ1-1; V: TRBV4-3; size: .; CDR3: CASSQDPGTEAFF; DNA: TGCGCCAGCAGCCAAGATCCGGGCACTGAAGCTTTCTTT
D: TRBD2; J: TRBJ2-7; V: TRBV9; size: .; CDR3: CASSVGVGGSSYEQYF; DNA: TGTGCCAGCAGCGTAGGGGTCGGGGGGAGCTCCTACGAGCAGTACTTC
D: TRBD2; J: TRBJ2-3; V: TRBV30; size: few; CDR3: CAWSGAGGATDTQYF; DNA: TGTGCCTGGAGTGGAGCGGGGGGTGCCACAGATACGCAGTATTTT
D: TRBD1; J: TRBJ1-1; V: TRBV28; size: .; CDR3: CASSTTGGNTEAFF; DNA: TGTGCCAGCAGTACTACAGGGGGGAACACTGAAGCTTTCTTT
D: TRBD2; J: TRBJ2-5; V: TRBV7-6; size: .; CDR3: CASSSPRGSAGGPETQYF; DNA: TGTGCCAGCAGCTCCCCGAGGGGCTCTGCGGGGGGTCCCGAGACCCAGTACTTC
D: TRBD2; J: TRBJ2-1; V: TRBV4-1; size: few; CDR3: CASSPTRLAGVPRYNEQFF; DNA: TGCGCCAGCAGCCCAACTCGACTAGCGGGAGTACCCAGATACAATGAGCAGTTCTTC
D: .; J: TRBJ1-1; V: TRBV7-9; size: once; CDR3: CASSTRGYTEAFF; DNA: TGTGCCAGCAGCACAAGGGGGTACACTGAAGCTTTCTTT
D: TRBD1; J: TRBJ1-4; V: TRBV6-5; size: .; CDR3: CASCSGTGDEKLFF; DNA: TGTGCCAGCTGTTCCGGGACAGGGGATGAAAAACTGTTTTTT
D: .; J: TRBJ1-5; V: TRBV28; size: .; CDR3: CASSLWGRGGSNQPQHF; DNA: TGTGCCAGCAGTTTATGGGGTAGGGGTGGTAGCAATCAGCCCCAGCATTTT
D: .; J: TRBJ1-1; V: TRBV19; size: .; CDR3: CASSNGQLLNTEAFF; DNA: TGTGCCAGTAGTAACGGACAGCTACTGAACACTGAAGCTTTCTTT
D: .; J: TRBJ1-2; V: TRBV4-3; size: .; CDR3: CASSQDTGNYGYTF; DNA: TGCGCCAGCAGCCAAGATACAGGGAACTATGGCTACACCTTC
D: TRBD2; J: TRBJ2-3; V: TRBV7-2; size: .; CDR3: CASSSSGGRDTQYF; DNA: TGTGCCAGCAGCTCTAGCGGGGGGAGAGATACGCAGTATTTT
D: .; J: TRBJ1-5; V: TRBV19; size: .; CDR3: CASTKDRGNQPQHF; DNA: TGTGCCAGTACCAAAGACAGAGGCAATCAGCCCCAGCATTTT
D: .; J: TRBJ1-1; V: TRBV7-2; size: .; CDR3: CASSLVGVEAFF; DNA: TGTGCCAGCAGCTTAGTAGGGGTTGAAGCTTTCTTT
D: TRBD2; J: TRBJ2-1; V: TRBV7-6; size: .; CDR3: CASSFTSGGPYNEQFF; DNA: TGTGCCAGCAGCTTCACTAGCGGGGGACCATACAATGAGCAGTTCTTC
D: .; J: TRBJ2-5; V: TRBV30; size: .; CDR3: CAWSLQDPKTQYF; DNA: TGTGCCTGGAGTCTACAGGATCCAAAGACCCAGTACTTC
D: .; J: TRBJ2-3; V: TRBV11-3; size: .; CDR3: CASSFRTDTQYF; DNA: TGTGCCAGCAGCTTCCGGACAGATACGCAGTATTTT
D: TRBD2; J: TRBJ2-1; V: TRBV4-1; size: .; CDR3: CASRRAGGAYNEQFF; DNA: TGCGCCAGCAGACGTGCGGGGGGAGCCTACAATGAGCAGTTCTTC
D: .; J: TRBJ1-2; V: TRBV5-5; size: once; CDR3: CASSFDSLNAGYTF; DNA: TGTGCCAGCAGCTTCGACAGCCTCAATGCGGGCTACACCTTC
D: TRBD1; J: TRBJ1-4; V: TRBV6-6; size: .; CDR3: CASTTGVEKLFF; DNA: TGTGCCAGCACCACAGGGGTCGAAAAACTGTTTTTT
D: .; J: TRBJ2-7; V: TRBV4-2; size: few; CDR3: CASSQQGYYEQYF; DNA: TGTGCCAGCAGCCAACAGGGATACTACGAGCAGTACTTC
D: .; J: TRBJ1-1; V: TRBV7-9; size: .; CDR3: CASSFSNSGFGAEAFF; DNA: TGTGCCAGCAGCTTTTCGAATTCGGGGTTTGGGGCTGAAGCTTTCTTT
D: TRBD1; J: TRBJ1-2; V: TRBV13; size: .; CDR3: CASSLWDRVAGYTF; DNA: TGTGCCAGCAGCCTGTGGGACAGGGTAGCTGGCTACACCTTC
D: .; J: TRBJ2-7; V: TRBV7-8; size: .; CDR3: CASSPFPQETGTTYEQYF; DNA: TGTGCCAGCAGTCCATTTCCGCAGGAGACAGGTACTACCTACGAGCAGTACTTC
D: TRBD1; J: TRBJ1-1; V: TRBV25-1; size: .; CDR3: CASSERTGRIQTEAFF; DNA: TGTGCCAGCAGTGAGAGGACAGGGAGAATACAGACTGAAGCTTTCTTT
D: .; J: TRBJ2-1; V: TRBV5-1; size: .; CDR3: CASSLAQTSGRYEQFF; DNA: TGCGCCAGCAGCTTGGCCCAGACGTCAGGGCGATATGAGCAGTTCTTC
D: TRBD2; J: TRBJ2-1; V: TRBV11-2; size: .; CDR3: CASTLGSGRYNEQFF; DNA: TGTGCCAGCACCCTAGGTAGCGGGAGATACAATGAGCAGTTCTTC
D: .; J: TRBJ2-5; V: TRBV4-3; size: few; CDR3: CASSQDGDSVGVVETQYF; DNA: TGCGCCAGCAGCCAAGATGGCGACTCCGTCGGTGTTGTGGAGACCCAGTACTTC
D: .; J: TRBJ2-1; V: TRBV9; size: few; CDR3: CASSVVGRDNRYNEQFF; DNA: TGTGCCAGCAGCGTAGTCGGGCGGGATAACCGCTACAATGAGCAGTTCTTC
D: .; J: TRBJ1-1; V: TRBV9; size: .; CDR3: CASSVGAQNTEAFF; DNA: TGTGCCAGCAGCGTAGGCGCGCAGAACACTGAAGCTTTCTTT
D: TRBD1; J: TRBJ2-5; V: TRBV29-1; size: .; CDR3: CSVQRGPGRNRETQYF; DNA: TGCAGCGTTCAAAGGGGGCCGGGACGCAACAGAGAGACCCAGTACTTC